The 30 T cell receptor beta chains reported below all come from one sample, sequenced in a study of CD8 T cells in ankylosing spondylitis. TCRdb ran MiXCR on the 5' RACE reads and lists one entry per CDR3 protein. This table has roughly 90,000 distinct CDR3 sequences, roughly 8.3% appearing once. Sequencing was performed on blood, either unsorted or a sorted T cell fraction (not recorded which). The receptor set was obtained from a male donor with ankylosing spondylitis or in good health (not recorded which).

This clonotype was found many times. CDR3 nucleotide sequence: TGTGCCAGCAGGAGGAGCGAAGGGCCCAATTCACCCCTCCACTTT. The encoded protein is CASRRSEGPNSPLHF. The V gene is TRBV6-1, the J gene TRBJ1-6, with no clear D. Germline V gene data show CDR1 as MNHNS and CDR2 as SASEGT. The CDR3 is made up of 15 amino acids. The V and J ends lost 6 bases and 7 bases respectively, with 16 bases between them.

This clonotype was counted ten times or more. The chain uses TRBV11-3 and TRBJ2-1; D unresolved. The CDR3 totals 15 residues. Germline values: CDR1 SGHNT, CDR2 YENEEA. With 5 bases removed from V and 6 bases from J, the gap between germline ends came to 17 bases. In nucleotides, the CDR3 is TGTGCCAGCAGCCATAGAGGTGGGGATAGCAATGAGCAGTTCTTC. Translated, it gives CASSHRGGDSNEQFF.

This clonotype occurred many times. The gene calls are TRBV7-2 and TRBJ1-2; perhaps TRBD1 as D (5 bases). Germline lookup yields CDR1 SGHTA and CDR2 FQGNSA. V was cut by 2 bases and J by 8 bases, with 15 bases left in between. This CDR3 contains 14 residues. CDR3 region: CASSLQGAIVGYTF. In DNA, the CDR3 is TGTGCCAGCAGCTTACAAGGGGCAATTGTCGGCTACACCTTC.

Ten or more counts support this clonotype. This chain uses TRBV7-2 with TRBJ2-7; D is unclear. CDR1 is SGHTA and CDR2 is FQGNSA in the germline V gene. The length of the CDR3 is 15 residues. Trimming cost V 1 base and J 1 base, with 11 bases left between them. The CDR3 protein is CASSLGFQPSYEQYF. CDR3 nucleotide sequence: TGTGCCAGCAGCTTAGGTTTCCAGCCTTCCTACGAGCAGTACTTC.

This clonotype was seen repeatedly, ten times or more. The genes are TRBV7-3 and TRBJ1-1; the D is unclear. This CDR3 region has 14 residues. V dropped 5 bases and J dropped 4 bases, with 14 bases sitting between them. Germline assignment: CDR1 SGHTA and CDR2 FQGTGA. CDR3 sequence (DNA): TGTGCCAGCAGCCTATATCCACTGGTCACTGAAGCTTTCTTT. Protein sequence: CASSLYPLVTEAFF.

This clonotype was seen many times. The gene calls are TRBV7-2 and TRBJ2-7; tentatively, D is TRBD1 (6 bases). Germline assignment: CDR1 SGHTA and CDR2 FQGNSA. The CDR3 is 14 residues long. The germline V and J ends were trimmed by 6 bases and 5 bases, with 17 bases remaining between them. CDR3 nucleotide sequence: TGTGCCAGCAGATCGCCCGGGACATCCGACGAGCAGTACTTC. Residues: CASRSPGTSDEQYF. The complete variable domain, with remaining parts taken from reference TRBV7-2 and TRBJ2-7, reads GAGVSQSPSNKVTEKGKDVELRCDPISGHTALYWYRQSLGQGLEFLIYFQGNSAPDKSGLPSDRFSAERTGGSVSTLTIQRTQQEDSAVYLCASRSPGTSDEQYFGPGTRLTVT.

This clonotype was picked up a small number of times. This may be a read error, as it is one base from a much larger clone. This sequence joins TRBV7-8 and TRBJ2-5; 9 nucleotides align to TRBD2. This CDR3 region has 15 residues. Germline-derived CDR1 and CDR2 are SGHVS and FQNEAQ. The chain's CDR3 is CASSLGTSDQEAQYF. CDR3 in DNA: TGTGCCAGCAGCTTAGGGACTAGCGATCAAGAGGCCCAGTACTTC.

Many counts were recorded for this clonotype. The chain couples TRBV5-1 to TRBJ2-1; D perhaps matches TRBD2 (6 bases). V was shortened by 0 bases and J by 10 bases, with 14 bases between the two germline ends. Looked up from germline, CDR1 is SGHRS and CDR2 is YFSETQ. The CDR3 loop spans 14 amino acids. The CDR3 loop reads CASSLGTSSAEQFF. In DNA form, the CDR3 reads TGCGCCAGCAGCTTGGGTACTAGCTCAGCGGAGCAGTTCTTC.

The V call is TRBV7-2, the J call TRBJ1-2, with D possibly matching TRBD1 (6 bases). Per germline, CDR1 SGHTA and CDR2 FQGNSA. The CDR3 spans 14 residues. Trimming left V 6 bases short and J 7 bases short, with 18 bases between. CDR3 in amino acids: CTSSSTGIGAGYTF. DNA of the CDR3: TGTACCAGCAGTTCAACAGGGATAGGGGCTGGCTACACCTTC.

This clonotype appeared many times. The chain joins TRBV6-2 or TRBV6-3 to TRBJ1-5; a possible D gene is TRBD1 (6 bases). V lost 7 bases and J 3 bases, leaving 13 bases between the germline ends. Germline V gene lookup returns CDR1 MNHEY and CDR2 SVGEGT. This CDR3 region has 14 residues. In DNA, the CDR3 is TGTGCCAGCACCGACAGGCGGGACAATCAGCCCCAGCATTTT. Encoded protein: CASTDRRDNQPQHF.

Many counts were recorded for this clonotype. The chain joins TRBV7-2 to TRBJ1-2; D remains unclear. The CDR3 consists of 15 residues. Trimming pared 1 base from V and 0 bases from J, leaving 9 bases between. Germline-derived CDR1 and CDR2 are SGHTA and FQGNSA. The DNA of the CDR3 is TGTGCCAGCAGCTTAGGTCCGTCCACTAACTATGGCTACACCTTC. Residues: CASSLGPSTNYGYTF. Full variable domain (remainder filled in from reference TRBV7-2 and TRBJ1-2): GAGVSQSPSNKVTEKGKDVELRCDPISGHTALYWYRQSLGQGLEFLIYFQGNSAPDKSGLPSDRFSAERTGGSVSTLTIQRTQQEDSAVYLCASSLGPSTNYGYTFGSGTRLTVV.

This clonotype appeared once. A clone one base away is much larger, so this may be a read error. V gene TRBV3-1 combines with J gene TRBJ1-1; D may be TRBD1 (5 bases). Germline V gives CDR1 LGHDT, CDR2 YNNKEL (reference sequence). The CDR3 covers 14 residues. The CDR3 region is CASSPTGGNAEAFF. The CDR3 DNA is TGTGCCAGCAGCCCAACCGGGGGGAACGCTGAAGCTTTCTTT. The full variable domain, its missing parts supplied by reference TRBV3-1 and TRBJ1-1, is DTAVSQTPKYLVTQMGNDKSIKCEQNLGHDTMYWYKQDSKKFLKIMFSYNNKELIINETVPNRFSPKSPDKAHLNLHINSLELGDSAVYFCASSPTGGNAEAFFGQGTRLTVV.

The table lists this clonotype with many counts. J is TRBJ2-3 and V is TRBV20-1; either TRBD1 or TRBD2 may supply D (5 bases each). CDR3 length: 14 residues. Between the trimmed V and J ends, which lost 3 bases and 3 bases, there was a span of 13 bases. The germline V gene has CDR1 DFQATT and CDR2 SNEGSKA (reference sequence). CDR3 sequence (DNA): TGCAGTGCTAGGGACATTCGCGGGACAGATACGCAGTATTTT. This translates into CSARDIRGTDTQYF.

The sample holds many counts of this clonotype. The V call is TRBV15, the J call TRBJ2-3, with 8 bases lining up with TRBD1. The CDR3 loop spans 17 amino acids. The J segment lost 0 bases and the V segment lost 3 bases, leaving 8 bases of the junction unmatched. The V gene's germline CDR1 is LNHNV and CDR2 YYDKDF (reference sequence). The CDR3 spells CATSSPGGVSSTDTQYF. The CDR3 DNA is TGTGCCACCAGCAGCCCAGGGGGCGTCTCTAGCACAGATACGCAGTATTTT.

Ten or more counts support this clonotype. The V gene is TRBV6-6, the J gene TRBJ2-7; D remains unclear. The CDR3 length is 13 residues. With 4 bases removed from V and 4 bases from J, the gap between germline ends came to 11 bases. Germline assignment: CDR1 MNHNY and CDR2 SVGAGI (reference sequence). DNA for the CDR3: TGTGCCAGCAGTTCCCCTGGCATTTACGAGCAGTACTTC. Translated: CASSSPGIYEQYF.

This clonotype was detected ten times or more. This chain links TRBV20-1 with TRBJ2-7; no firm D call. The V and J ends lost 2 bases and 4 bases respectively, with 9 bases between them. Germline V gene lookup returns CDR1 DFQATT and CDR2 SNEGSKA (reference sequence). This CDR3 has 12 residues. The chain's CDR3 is CSARPSPYEQYF. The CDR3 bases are TGCAGTGCTAGACCCTCACCGTACGAGCAGTACTTC.

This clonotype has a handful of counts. CDR3 residues: CASSRTGEREQFF. In nucleotides, the CDR3 is TGTGCCAGCAGCCGGACAGGGGAACGGGAGCAGTTCTTC. The chain uses TRBV3-1 and TRBJ2-1; 9 nucleotides line up with TRBD1. The CDR3 contains 13 residues. Trimming cost V 4 bases and J 10 bases; bases outside gene matches: 5. Germline assignment: CDR1 LGHDT and CDR2 YNNKEL (reference sequence).

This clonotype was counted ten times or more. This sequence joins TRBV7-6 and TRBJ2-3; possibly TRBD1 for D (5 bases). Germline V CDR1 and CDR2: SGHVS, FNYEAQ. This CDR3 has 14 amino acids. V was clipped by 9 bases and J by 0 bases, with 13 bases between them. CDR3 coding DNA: TGTGCCAGTACCGACAGTCCGAGCACAGATACGCAGTATTTT. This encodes CASTDSPSTDTQYF.

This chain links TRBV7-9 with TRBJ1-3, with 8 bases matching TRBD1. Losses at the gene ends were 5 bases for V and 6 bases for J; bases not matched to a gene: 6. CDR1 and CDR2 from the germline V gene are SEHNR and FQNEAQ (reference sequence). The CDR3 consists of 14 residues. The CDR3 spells CASSGTGAENTIYF. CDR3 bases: TGTGCCAGCAGCGGGACAGGAGCGGAAAACACCATATATTTT.

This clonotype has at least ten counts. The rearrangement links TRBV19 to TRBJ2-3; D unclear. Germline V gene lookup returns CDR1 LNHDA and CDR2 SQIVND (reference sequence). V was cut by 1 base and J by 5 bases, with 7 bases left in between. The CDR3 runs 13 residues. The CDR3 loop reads CASSIGHEDTQYF. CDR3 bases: TGTGCCAGTAGTATAGGACATGAAGATACGCAGTATTTT. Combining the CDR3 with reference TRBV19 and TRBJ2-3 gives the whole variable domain DGGITQSPKYLFRKEGQNVTLSCEQNLNHDAMYWYRQDPGQGLRLIYYSQIVNDFQKGDIAEGYSVSREKKESFPLTVTSAQKNPTAFYLCASSIGHEDTQYFGPGTRLTVL.

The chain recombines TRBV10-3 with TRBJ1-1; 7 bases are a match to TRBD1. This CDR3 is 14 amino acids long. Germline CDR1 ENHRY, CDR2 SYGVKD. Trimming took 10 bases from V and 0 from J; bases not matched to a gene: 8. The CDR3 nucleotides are TGTGCCACCGGGACAGCCGGGGTGAACACTGAAGCTTTCTTT. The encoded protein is CATGTAGVNTEAFF.

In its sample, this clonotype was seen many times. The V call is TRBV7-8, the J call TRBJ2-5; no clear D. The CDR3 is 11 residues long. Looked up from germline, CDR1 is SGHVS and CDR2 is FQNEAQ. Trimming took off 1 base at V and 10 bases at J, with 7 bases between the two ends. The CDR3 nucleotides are TGTGCCAGCAGCTTAGTGAGTGACCAGTACTTC. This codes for CASSLVSDQYF.

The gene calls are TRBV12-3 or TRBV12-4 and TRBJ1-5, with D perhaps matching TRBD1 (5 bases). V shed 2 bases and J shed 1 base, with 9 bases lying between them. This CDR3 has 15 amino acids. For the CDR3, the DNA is TGTGCCAGCAGTTTAAAGGGACGGAGCAATCAGCCCCAGCATTTT. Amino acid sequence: CASSLKGRSNQPQHF.

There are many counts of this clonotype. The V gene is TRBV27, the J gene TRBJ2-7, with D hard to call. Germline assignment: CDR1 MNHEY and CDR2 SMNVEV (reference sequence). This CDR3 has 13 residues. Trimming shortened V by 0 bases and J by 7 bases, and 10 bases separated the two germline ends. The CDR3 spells CASSLSARREQYF. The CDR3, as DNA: TGTGCCAGCAGTTTATCCGCCAGGCGGGAGCAGTACTTC.

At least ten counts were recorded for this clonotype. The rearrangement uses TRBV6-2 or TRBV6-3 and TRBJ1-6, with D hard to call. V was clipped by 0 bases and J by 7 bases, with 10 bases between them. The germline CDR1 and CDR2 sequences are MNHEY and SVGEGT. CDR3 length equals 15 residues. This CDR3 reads CASSYSSNANSPLHF. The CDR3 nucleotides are TGTGCCAGCAGTTACTCCAGCAACGCCAATTCACCCCTCCACTTT.

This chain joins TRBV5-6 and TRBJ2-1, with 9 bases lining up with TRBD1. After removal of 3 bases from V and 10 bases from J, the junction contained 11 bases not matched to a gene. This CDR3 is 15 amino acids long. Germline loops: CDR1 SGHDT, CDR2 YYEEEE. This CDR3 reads CASSWGTGRGREQFF. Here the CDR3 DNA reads TGTGCCAGCAGCTGGGGGACAGGGAGGGGACGGGAGCAGTTCTTC.

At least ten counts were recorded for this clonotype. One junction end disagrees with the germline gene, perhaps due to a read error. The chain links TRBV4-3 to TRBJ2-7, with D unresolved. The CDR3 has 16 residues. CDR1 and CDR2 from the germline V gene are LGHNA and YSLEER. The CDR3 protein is CASIQDLSNPLYEQYF. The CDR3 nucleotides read TGCGCCAGCATCCAAGATTTAAGTAATCCCCTCTACGAGCAGTACTTC.

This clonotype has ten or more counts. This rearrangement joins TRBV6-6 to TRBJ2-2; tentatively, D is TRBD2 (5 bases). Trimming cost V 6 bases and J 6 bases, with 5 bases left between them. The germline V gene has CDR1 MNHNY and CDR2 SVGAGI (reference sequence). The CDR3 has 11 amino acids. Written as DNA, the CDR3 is TGTGCCAGCAGCGGGGCCGGGGAGCTGTTTTTT. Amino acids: CASSGAGELFF.

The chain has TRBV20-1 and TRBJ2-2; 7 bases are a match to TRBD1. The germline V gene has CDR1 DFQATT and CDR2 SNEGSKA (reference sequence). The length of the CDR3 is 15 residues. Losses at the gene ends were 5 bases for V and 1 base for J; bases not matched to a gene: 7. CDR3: CSAARQGQNTGELFF. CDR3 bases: TGCAGTGCTGCGAGACAGGGACAGAACACCGGGGAGCTGTTTTTT.

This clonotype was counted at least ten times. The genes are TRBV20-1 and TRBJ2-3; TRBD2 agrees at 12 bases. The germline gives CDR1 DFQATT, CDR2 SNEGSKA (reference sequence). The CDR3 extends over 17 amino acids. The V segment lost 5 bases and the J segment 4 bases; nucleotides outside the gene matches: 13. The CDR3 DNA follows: TGCAGTGCTCCCCGAGTATCTAGCGGGAGGGCCGCAGATACGCAGTATTTT. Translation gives CSAPRVSSGRAADTQYF.